This TCR beta chain was sequenced during a study of blood T cell repertoires in COVID-19. Study-wide background: Both acute and convalescent COVID-19 samples were obtained from the United States, Italy and Spain. T cells, B-cell-depleted T cells, or PBMCs provided the cDNA or gDNA that served as material.

This CDR3 region has 16 residues. The J segment lost 3 bases and the V segment lost 4 bases, leaving 11 bases of the junction unmatched. The V gene's germline CDR1 is SGDLS and CDR2 YYNGEE. Authors' methods: Reference gene primer amplification in the assay estimated nucleated cell counts. Here immunoSEQ multiplex PCR was the method, and the copy in TCRdb shows in-frame clones only, minus some. V and J calls and clone size are copied from that table; D and trimming were computed from the DNA. The data contain 450,000 to 500,000 clones, roughly 88% of them singletons. This rearrangement joins TRBV9 to TRBJ2-3; 7 bases match TRBD2. This clonotype was sampled from a human donor in a cohort sampled during active COVID-19. Source material: peripheral blood. The CDR3 reads CASSSGLSHGTDTQYF. The CDR3 coding sequence is TGTGCCAGCAGCTCGGGACTATCCCATGGTACAGATACGCAGTATTTT.